These 16 T cell receptor beta chains were sequenced from one sample in a study of regulatory T cells in long-lasting Graves disease. The sample's time point: persistent/refractory GD, antithyroid drugs over 5 years with positive TRAb. PBMC RNA served as the TCR library source. To make TCR beta libraries, researchers used iRepertoire HTBI primers and Arm-PCR of CDR3 regions. TCRdb processed the multiplex PCR reads anew with MiXCR; each CDR3 protein has one entry. The table includes some 330,000 distinct CDR3 sequences, roughly 23% detected once. The sequences come from peripheral blood mononuclear cells (PBMCs), collected when the disease was refractory, from a patient treated with antithyroid drugs. These receptors were obtained from a woman in her thirties or forties with Graves disease.

This clonotype was seen only a few times. This sequence joins TRBV4-1 and TRBJ1-1; tentatively, D is TRBD1 (5 bases). Germline-derived CDR1 and CDR2 are MGHRA and YSYEKL. The CDR3 is 14 amino acids. V was cut by 2 bases and J by 3 bases, with 10 bases left in between. CDR3 in amino acids: CASSQLQGHTEAFF. CDR3 nucleotides: TGCGCCAGCAGCCAACTTCAGGGACACACTGAAGCTTTCTTT.

This clonotype appeared a single time. This chain connects TRBV6-2 or TRBV6-3 to TRBJ1-3; a weak D match, TRBD1 (6 bases). V was shortened by 0 bases and J by 4 bases, with 13 bases between the two germline ends. Germline CDR1 and CDR2: MNHEY and SVGEGT. This CDR3 is 16 amino acids long. As DNA, the CDR3 is TGTGCCAGCAGTTACTCTGGGGGGCAAAAGGGAAACACCATATATTTT. This translates into CASSYSGGQKGNTIYF.

At least ten counts were recorded for this clonotype. This chain uses TRBV6-1 with TRBJ2-5; TRBD1 aligns across 7 bases. From germline, CDR1 is MNHNS and CDR2 SASEGT. The CDR3 covers 15 residues. V lost 6 bases and J lost 9; bases outside the gene matches: 16. CDR3 sequence: CASSPGQGVQQPQYF. In DNA, the CDR3 is TGTGCCAGCAGCCCCGGGCAGGGGGTCCAGCAGCCCCAGTACTTC.

V is TRBV10-3 and J is TRBJ2-4; the D is unclear. Trimming removed 2 bases at V and 2 bases at J, with 13 bases between. Germline V gives CDR1 ENHRY, CDR2 SYGVKD. CDR3 length: 16 residues. CDR3: CAISEVDELTKNIQYF. In nucleotides, the CDR3 is TGTGCCATCAGTGAGGTTGATGAGCTCACCAAAAACATTCAGTACTTC.

Ten or more counts support this clonotype. The chain couples TRBV20-1 to TRBJ1-1, with a weak D call TRBD1 (5 bases). Looked up from germline, CDR1 is DFQATT and CDR2 is SNEGSKA (reference sequence). The CDR3 is 15 residues long. V lost 1 base and J 8 bases, leaving 20 bases between the germline ends. CDR3 DNA sequence: TGCAGTGCTAGAGGGTGGGGCACGAGGTCGTACGAAGCTTTCTTT. Its translation is CSARGWGTRSYEAFF.

As to this clonotype: One end of the junction fails to match germline, which may point to a read error. The CDR3 nucleotides read TGCAGCGGGGGTCTCGGACAGGAGTCTGAAAAACTGCTTTTT. This sequence encodes CSGGLGQESEKLLF. The chain is built from TRBV29-1 and TRBJ1-4; 7 positions agree with TRBD1. The V gene's germline CDR1 is SQVTM and CDR2 ANQGSEA. CDR3 size: 14 residues.

In this sample, this clonotype turned up a few times. The chain recombines TRBV20-1 with TRBJ2-7; 10 nucleotides match TRBD1. This CDR3 region has 18 residues. Per the germline V gene, CDR1 is DFQATT and CDR2 is SNEGSKA (reference sequence). The junction had 15 bases not matched to a gene; V was cut back by 0 bases and J by 4 bases. The CDR3 here is CSARDGFRGGQGLYEQYF. The CDR3 DNA is TGCAGTGCTAGAGATGGGTTCAGAGGGGGACAGGGGTTGTACGAGCAGTACTTC.

The gene calls are TRBV29-1 and TRBJ2-1; tentative D call: TRBD2 (6 bases). With 6 bases removed from V and 4 bases from J, the gap between germline ends came to 16 bases. Germline V CDR1 and CDR2: SQVTM, ANQGSEA. The CDR3 totals 14 residues. CDR3 sequence reads: CSVRHSGIYNEQFF. CDR3 nucleotide sequence: TGCAGCGTCCGCCATAGCGGCATTTACAATGAGCAGTTCTTC.

This sequence joins TRBV20-1 and TRBJ2-3, with D tentatively TRBD2 (7 bases). CDR3 length: 11 residues. Germline-derived CDR1 and CDR2 are DFQATT and SNEGSKA (reference sequence). As DNA, the CDR3 is TGCAAGGCGGGGGCCCGTGGTACGCAGTATTTT. Translated, it gives CKAGARGTQYF.

The sample holds many counts of this clonotype. The chain joins TRBV5-1 to TRBJ1-1; D unresolved. V was clipped by 0 bases and J by 0 bases, with 6 bases between them. CDR3 size: 14 residues. Per the germline V gene, CDR1 is SGHRS and CDR2 is YFSETQ. CDR3 region: CASSLDGMNTEAFF. CDR3 DNA sequence: TGCGCCAGCAGCTTGGATGGAATGAACACTGAAGCTTTCTTT.

There are many counts of this clonotype. This sequence joins TRBV27 and TRBJ1-2; D not resolved. The CDR3 consists of 15 residues. V lost 2 bases and J 4 bases, leaving 14 bases between the germline ends. From germline, CDR1 is MNHEY and CDR2 SMNVEV (reference sequence). CDR3 sequence: CASSLTAASGYGYTF. In nucleotides, the CDR3 is TGTGCCAGCAGTTTAACAGCAGCCAGTGGCTATGGCTACACCTTC.

This clonotype was detected ten times or more. The CDR3 bases are TGTGCCAGCAGTTACGAGTGGGATAGCAATCAGCCCCAGCATTTT. Protein sequence: CASSYEWDSNQPQHF. V and J are TRBV6-5 and TRBJ1-5; D unclear. The V and J ends lost 2 bases and 0 bases respectively, with 8 bases between them. This CDR3 is 15 amino acids long. Germline CDR1 and CDR2: MNHEY and SVGAGI.

Notes on this clonotype: This clone may be a read error of a much larger clone one base away. The genes are TRBV28 and TRBJ2-2; 9 nucleotides align to TRBD2. The CDR3 is 16 amino acids. Germline values: CDR1 MDHEN, CDR2 SYDVKM. Trimming at V came to 5 bases and at J to 3 bases, leaving 7 bases not matched to a gene. The CDR3 sequence: CASSLGGRADTGELFF. The DNA for the CDR3 is TGTGCCAGCAGTCTGGGCGGGAGGGCGGACACCGGGGAGCTGTTTTTT.

V gene TRBV28 combines with J gene TRBJ2-1; 9 bases align to TRBD2. The CDR3 sequence is 16 residues long. Unmatched junction bases numbered 7, after V lost 5 bases and J lost 2 bases. Germline CDR1 and CDR2: MDHEN and SYDVKM. CDR3 loop: CASSPSGRHAYNEQFF. DNA of the CDR3: TGTGCCAGCAGTCCAAGCGGGAGGCACGCCTACAATGAGCAGTTCTTC.

The V and J genes are TRBV6-4 and TRBJ2-7; 14 nucleotides align to TRBD2. Germline loops: CDR1 MRHNA, CDR2 SNTAGT. J was trimmed by 1 base and V by 3 bases; bases with no gene match: 11. This CDR3 region has 19 residues. This CDR3 reads CASSEGGTSGRGGSYEQYF. The CDR3 DNA follows: TGTGCCAGCAGTGAGGGGGGGACTAGCGGGAGAGGAGGGTCCTACGAGCAGTACTTC.

This clonotype was counted between two and nine times. The J gene is TRBJ1-1, the V gene TRBV5-1; a possible D gene is TRBD1 (6 bases). CDR3 length: 16 residues. With 5 bases removed from V and 0 bases from J, the gap between germline ends came to 17 bases. Germline assignment: CDR1 SGHRS and CDR2 YFSETQ. CDR3 sequence (DNA): TGCGCCAGCAGGTCACCTGGGGGCCAATTGAACACTGAAGCTTTCTTT. Amino acids: CASRSPGGQLNTEAFF.